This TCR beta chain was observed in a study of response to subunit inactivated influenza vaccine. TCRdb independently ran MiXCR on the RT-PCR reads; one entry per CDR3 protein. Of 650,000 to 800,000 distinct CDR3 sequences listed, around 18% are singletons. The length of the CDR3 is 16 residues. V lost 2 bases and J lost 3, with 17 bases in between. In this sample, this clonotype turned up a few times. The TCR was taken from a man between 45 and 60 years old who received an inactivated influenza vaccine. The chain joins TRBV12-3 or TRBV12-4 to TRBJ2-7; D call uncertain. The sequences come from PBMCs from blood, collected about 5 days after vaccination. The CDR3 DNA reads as TGTGCCAGCAGTTTATCGGTGGGTCCAGAGAGCTACGAGCAGTACTTC. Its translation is CASSLSVGPESYEQYF.